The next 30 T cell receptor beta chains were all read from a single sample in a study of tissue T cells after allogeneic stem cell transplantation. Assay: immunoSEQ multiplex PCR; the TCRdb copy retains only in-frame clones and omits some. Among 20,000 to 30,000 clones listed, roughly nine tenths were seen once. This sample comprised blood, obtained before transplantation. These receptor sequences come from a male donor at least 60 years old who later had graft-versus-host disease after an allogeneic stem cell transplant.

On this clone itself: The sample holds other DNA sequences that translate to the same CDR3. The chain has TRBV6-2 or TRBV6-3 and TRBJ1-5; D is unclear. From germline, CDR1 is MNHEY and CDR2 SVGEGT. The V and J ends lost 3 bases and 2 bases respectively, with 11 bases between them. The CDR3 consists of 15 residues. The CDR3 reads CASSYGRIGNQPQHF. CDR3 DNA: TGTGCCAGCAGTTATGGCCGTATCGGCAATCAGCCCCAGCATTTT.

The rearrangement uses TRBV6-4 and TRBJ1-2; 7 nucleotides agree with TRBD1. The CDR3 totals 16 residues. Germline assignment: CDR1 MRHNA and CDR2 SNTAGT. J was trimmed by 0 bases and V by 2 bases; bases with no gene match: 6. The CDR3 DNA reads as TGTGCCAGCAGTGACGCTAACAGGGGATCTAACTATGGCTACACCTTC. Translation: CASSDANRGSNYGYTF.

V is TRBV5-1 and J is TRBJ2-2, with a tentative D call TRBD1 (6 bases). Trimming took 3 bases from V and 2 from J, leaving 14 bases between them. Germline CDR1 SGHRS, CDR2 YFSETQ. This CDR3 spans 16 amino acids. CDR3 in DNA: TGCGCCAGCAGCTCAACAGGGTTGACTAACACCGGGGAGCTGTTTTTT. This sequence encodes CASSSTGLTNTGELFF.

DNA for the CDR3: TGTGCCAGCTCACCCGTCGGGGGGAGGGGACCTGAAGCTTTCTTT. Translation: CASSPVGGRGPEAFF. V usage is TRBV18 and J usage is TRBJ1-1; a weak D match, TRBD1 (5 bases). V dropped 3 bases and J dropped 6 bases, with 17 bases sitting between them. Per the germline V gene, CDR1 is KGHSH and CDR2 is LQKENI. This CDR3 comprises 15 residues.

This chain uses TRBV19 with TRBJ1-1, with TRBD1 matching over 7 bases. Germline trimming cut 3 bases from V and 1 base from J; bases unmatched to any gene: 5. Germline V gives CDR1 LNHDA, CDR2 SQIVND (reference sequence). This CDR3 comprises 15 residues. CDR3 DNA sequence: TGTGCCAGTAGTATGGACAGGCGATCGAACACTGAAGCTTTCTTT. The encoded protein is CASSMDRRSNTEAFF. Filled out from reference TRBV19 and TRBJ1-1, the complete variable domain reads DGGITQSPKYLFRKEGQNVTLSCEQNLNHDAMYWYRQDPGQGLRLIYYSQIVNDFQKGDIAEGYSVSREKKESFPLTVTSAQKNPTAFYLCASSMDRRSNTEAFFGQGTRLTVV.

The CDR3 sequence is CASSAGLSTDTQYF. The CDR3 nucleotides are TGCGCCAGCAGTGCCGGACTTAGCACAGATACGCAGTATTTT. The gene calls are TRBV10-1 and TRBJ2-3, with a possible D match to TRBD2 (5 bases). Trimming left V 4 bases short and J 0 bases short, with 8 bases between. CDR1 and CDR2 from the germline V gene are WNHNN and SYGVQD (reference sequence). The CDR3 totals 14 residues.

The CDR3: CASSRTGQGKYEQYF. CDR3 nucleotide sequence: TGTGCCAGCAGCCGGACCGGACAGGGTAAATACGAGCAGTACTTC. This chain uses TRBV3-1 (or the pseudogene TRBV3-2) with TRBJ2-7; TRBD1 aligns across 8 bases. The J segment lost 4 bases and the V segment lost 4 bases, leaving 9 bases of the junction unmatched. Germline-derived CDR1 and CDR2 are LGHDT and YNNKEL (reference sequence). The CDR3 length is 15 residues.

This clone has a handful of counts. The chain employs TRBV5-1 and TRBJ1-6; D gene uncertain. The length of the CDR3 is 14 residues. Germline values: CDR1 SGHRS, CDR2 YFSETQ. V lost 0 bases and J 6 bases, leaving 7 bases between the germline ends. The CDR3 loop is CASSLEGVNSPLHF. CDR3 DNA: TGCGCCAGCAGCTTGGAAGGTGTTAATTCACCCCTCCACTTT.

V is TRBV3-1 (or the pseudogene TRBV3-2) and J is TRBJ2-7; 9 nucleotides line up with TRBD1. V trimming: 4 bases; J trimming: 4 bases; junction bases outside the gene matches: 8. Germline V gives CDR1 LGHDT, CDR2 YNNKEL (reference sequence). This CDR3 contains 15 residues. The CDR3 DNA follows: TGTGCCAGCAGCCCCGCACAGGGGGCTGGGTACGAGCAGTACTTC. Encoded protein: CASSPAQGAGYEQYF.

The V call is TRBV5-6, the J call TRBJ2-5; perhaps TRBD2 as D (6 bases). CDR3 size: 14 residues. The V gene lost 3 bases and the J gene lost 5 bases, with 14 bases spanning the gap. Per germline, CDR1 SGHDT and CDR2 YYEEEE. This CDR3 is CASSYSSDGETQYF. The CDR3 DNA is TGTGCCAGCAGCTACTCTAGCGACGGGGAGACCCAGTACTTC.

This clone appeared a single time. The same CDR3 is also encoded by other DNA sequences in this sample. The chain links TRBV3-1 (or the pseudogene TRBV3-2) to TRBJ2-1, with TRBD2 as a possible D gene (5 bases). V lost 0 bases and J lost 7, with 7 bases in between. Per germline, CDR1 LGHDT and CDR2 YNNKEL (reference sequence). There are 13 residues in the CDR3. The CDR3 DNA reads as TGTGCCAGCAGCCAAGAGCCGGGGAATGAGCAGTTCTTC. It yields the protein CASSQEPGNEQFF.

For the CDR3, the DNA is TGTGCCAGCAGTTTTTCCCCTGACACAGATACGCAGTATTTT. It translates to CASSFSPDTDTQYF. The chain recombines TRBV28 with TRBJ2-3; no clear D. There are 14 residues in the CDR3. The germline V and J ends were trimmed by 3 bases and 2 bases, with 9 bases remaining between them. Germline V gives CDR1 MDHEN, CDR2 SYDVKM.

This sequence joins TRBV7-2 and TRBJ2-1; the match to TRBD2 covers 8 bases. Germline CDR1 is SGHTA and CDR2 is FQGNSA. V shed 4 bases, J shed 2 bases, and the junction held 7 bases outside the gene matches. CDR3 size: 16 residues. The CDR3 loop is CASSSSAGVAYNEQFF. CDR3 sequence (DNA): TGTGCCAGCAGCTCCTCAGCGGGAGTAGCCTACAATGAGCAGTTCTTC.

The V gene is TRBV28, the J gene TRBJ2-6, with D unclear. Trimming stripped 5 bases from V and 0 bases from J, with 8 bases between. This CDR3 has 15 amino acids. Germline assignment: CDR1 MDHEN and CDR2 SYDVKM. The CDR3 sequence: CASSREASGANVLTF. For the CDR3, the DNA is TGTGCCAGCAGTAGGGAAGCCTCTGGGGCCAACGTCCTGACTTTC.

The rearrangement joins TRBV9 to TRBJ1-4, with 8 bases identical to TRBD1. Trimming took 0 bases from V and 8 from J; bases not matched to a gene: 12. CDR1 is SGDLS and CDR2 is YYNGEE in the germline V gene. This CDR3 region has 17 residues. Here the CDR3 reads CASSVAGGADISEKLFF. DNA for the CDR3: TGTGCCAGCAGCGTAGCAGGGGGCGCAGATATAAGCGAAAAACTGTTTTTT.

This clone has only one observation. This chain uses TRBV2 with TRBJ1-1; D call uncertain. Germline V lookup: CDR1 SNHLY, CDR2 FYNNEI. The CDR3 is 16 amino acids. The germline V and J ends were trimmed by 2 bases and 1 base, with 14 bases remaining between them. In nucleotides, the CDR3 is TGTGCCAGCAGTGAATGGGTCAGCCTCACGAACACTGAAGCTTTCTTT. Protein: CASSEWVSLTNTEAFF.

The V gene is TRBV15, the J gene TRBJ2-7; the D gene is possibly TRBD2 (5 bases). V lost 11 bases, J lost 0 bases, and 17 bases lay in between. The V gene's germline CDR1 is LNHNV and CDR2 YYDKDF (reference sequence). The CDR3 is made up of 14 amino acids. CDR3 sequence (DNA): TGTGCCTCAAGACCCGGGGAGACCTCCTACGAGCAGTACTTC. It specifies CASRPGETSYEQYF.

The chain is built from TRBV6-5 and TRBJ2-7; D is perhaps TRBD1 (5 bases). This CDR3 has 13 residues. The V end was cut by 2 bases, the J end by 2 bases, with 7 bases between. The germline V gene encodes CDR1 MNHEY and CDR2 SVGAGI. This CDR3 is CASSYPGTYEQYF. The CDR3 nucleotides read TGTGCCAGCAGTTACCCAGGGACCTACGAGCAGTACTTC.

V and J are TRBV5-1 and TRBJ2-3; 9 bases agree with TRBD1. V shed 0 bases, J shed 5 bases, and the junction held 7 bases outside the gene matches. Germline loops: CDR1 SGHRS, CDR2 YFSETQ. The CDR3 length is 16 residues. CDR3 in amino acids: CASSLATQGAIDTQYF. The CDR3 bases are TGCGCCAGCAGCTTGGCCACACAGGGGGCGATAGATACGCAGTATTTT. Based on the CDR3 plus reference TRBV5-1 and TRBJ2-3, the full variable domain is KAGVTQTPRYLIKTRGQQVTLSCSPISGHRSVSWYQQTPGQGLQFLFEYFSETQRNKGNFPGRFSGRQFSNSRSEMNVSTLELGDSALYLCASSLATQGAIDTQYFGPGTRLTVL.

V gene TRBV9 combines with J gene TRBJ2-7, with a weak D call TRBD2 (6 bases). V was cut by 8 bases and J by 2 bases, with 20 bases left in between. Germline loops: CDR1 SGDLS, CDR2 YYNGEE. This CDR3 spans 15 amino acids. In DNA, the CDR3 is TGTGCCAGTTCCCTCGCCGGGGACTCCACCTACGAGCAGTACTTC. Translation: CASSLAGDSTYEQYF.

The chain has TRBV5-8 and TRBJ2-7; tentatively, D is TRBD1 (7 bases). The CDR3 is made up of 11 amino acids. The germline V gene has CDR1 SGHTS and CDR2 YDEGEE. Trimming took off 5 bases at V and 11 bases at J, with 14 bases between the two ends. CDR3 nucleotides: TGTGCCAGCAGTGACAGGGACTGGGAGTACTTC. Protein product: CASSDRDWEYF.

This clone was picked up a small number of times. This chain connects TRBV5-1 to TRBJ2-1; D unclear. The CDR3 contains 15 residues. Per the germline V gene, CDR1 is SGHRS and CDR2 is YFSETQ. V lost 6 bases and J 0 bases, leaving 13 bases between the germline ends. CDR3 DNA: TGCGCCAGCAACCCATCCCCCGGCTCCTACAATGAGCAGTTCTTC. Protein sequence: CASNPSPGSYNEQFF.

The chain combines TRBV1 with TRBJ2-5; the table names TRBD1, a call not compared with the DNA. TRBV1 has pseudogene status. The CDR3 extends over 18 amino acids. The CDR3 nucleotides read TGCACCAGCAGCCAAGAATTTTATAGGACAGGGGCACAAGAGACCCAGTACTTC. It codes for CTSSQEFYRTGAQETQYF.

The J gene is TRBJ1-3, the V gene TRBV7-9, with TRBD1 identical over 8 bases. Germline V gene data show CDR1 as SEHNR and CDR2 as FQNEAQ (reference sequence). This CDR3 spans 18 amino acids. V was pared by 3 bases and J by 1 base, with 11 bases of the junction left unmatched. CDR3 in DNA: TGTGCCAGCAGCTTGGGGCCAGGGGGCCTGGGGTCTGGAAACACCATATATTTT. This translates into CASSLGPGGLGSGNTIYF.

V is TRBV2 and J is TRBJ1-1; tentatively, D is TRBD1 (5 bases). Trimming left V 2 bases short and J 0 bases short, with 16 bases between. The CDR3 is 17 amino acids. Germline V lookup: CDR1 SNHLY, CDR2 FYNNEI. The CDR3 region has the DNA TGTGCCAGCAGTGAATCGTCCTTGGGGGGAATGAACACTGAAGCTTTCTTT. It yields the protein CASSESSLGGMNTEAFF.

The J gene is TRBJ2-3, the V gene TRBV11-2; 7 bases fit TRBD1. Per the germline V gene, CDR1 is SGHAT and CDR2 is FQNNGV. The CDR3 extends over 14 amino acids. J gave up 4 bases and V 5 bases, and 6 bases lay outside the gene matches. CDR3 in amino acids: CASSRRQGPDTQYF. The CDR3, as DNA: TGTGCCAGCAGCCGACGACAGGGCCCAGATACGCAGTATTTT.

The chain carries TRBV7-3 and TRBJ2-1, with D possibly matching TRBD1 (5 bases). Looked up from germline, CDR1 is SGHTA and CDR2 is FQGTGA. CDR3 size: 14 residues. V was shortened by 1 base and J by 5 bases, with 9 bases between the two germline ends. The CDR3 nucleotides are TGTGCCAGCAGCTTAAGAGGACACCACAATGAGCAGTTCTTC. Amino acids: CASSLRGHHNEQFF. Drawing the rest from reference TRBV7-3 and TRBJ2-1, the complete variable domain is GAGVSQTPSNKVTEKGKYVELRCDPISGHTALYWYRQSLGQGPEFLIYFQGTGAADDSGLPNDRFFAVRPEGSVSTLKIQRTERGDSAVYLCASSLRGHHNEQFFGPGTRLTVL.

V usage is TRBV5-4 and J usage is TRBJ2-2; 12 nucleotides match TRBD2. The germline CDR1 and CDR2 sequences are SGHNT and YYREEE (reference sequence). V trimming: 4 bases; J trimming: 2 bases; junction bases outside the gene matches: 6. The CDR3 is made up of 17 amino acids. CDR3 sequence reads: CASSPTSGGPNTGELFF. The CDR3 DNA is TGTGCCAGCAGCCCAACTAGCGGGGGGCCAAACACCGGGGAGCTGTTTTTT.

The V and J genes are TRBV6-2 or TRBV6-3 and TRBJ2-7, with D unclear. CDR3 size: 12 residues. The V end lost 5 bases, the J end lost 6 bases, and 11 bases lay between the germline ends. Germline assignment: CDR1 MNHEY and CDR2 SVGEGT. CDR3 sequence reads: CASSQPTAEQYF. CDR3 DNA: TGTGCCAGCAGTCAGCCGACCGCCGAGCAGTACTTC.

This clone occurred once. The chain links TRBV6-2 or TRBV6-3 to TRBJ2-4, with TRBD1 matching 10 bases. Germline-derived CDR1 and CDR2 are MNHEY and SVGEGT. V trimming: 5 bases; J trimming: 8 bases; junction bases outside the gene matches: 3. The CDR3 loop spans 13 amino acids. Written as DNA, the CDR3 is TGTGCCAGCAGTCGGACAGGGGGACACATTCAGTACTTC. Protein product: CASSRTGGHIQYF.